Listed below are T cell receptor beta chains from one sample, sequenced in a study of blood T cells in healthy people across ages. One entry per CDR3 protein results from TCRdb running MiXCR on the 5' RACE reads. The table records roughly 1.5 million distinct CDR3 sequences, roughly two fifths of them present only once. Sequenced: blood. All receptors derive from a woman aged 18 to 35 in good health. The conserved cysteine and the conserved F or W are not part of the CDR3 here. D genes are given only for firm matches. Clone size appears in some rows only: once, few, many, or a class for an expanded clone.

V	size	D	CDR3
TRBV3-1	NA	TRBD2	ASSQDFSGGPRETQY
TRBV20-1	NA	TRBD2	SAPGLAGFNEQF
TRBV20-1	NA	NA	SAKRSTLGTQF
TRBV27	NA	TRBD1	ASRGQISSYNEQF
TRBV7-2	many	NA	ASSFDPLNYGYT
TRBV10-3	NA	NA	ATTGWCEQY
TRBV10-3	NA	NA	AISGENREAGYT
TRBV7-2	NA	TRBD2	ASSKRTSGVYNEQF
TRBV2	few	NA	ASSRVLGTEAF
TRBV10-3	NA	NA	AITQDLSEQY
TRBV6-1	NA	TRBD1	ASSEVGTGRETQF
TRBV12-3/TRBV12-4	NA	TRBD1	ASSRAQGGTDTQY
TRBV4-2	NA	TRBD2	ASSQAMGPSGGFQETQY
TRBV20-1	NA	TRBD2	SARWQLAGSEQF
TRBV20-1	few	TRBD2	SARVAGHQETQY
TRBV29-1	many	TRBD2	SVLGTSGVSYNEQF
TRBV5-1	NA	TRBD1	ASSSGRTGNTEAF
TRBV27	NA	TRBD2	ASSIKASGVQETQY
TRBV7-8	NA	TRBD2	ASSASGGAENTGELF
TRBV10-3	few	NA	AISDLATDTQY
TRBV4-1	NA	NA	ASSEAGDHQPQH
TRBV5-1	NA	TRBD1	ASSLAGTAIYEQY
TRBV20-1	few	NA	SARVGVLHNEQF
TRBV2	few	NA	ASSVQEGSRQY
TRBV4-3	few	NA	ASSQAVVSTGELF
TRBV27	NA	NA	ASSLLGGADTGELF
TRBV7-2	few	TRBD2	ASSPGGTIYEQY
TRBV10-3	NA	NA	AIGETSYAQY
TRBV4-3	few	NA	ASSQGRASSYEQY
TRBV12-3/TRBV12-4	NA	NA	ASSLALGKYSNQPQH
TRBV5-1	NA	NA	ASSGGLISTDTQY
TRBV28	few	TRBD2	ASIQASGTGELF
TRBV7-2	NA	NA	ASSLASYAYEQY
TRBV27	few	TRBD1	ASSSSGGQGGSPLH
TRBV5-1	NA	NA	ATSLGASSYEQY
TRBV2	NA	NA	ASSEGAETQY
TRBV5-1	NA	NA	ASTRWGGPTDTQY
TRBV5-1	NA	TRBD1	ASSFRQGPQETQY
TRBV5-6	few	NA	ASSLGLETYEQY
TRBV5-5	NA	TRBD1	ASSRQGQVNQPQH
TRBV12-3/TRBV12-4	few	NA	ASSLIRTDGYT
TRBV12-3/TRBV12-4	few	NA	ASSHRYSEQF
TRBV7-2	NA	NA	ASGLEVRLLAKNIQY
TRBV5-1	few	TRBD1	ASSTQGTNTEAF
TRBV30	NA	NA	AWSVSNEQF
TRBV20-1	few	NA	SARESGDSNQPQH
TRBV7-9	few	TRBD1	ASTLKGNRGEEQY
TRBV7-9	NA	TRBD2	ASSLGRLAGDTGELF
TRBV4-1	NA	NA	AGSQDPGPTDTQY
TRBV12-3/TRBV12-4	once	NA	ASRQTGVYEQY
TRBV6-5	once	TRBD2	AGSYASGTSTDTQY
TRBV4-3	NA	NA	ASSQETGLGTQY
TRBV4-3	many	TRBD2	ASSLQAGGLGTDTQY
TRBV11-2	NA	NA	ASSCTGTDTQY
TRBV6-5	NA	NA	ASNPFQPASNQPQH